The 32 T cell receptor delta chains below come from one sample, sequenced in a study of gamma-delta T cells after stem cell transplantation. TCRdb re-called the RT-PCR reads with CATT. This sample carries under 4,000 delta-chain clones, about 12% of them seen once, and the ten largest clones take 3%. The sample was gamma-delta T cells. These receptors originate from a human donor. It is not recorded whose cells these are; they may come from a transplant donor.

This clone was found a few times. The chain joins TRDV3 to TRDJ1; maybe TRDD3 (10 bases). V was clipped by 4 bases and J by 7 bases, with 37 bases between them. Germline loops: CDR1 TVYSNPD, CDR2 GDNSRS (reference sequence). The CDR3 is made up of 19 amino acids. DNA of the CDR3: TGTGCCTCCTCCATCCTCCCTTCCTACAGTGGGGGATACTTAGGTAAACTCATCTTT. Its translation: CASSILPSYSGGYLGKLIF.

The CDR3 loop is CALASSYVLGEGSWDTRQMFF. CDR3 nucleotide sequence: TGTGCTCTCGCCTCTTCCTACGTACTGGGGGAGGGCTCCTGGGACACCCGACAGATGTTTTTC. The chain is built from TRDV1 and TRDJ3; maybe TRDD3 (9 bases). CDR1 is TSWWSYY and CDR2 is QGS in the germline V gene. V lost 9 bases to trimming and J lost 0 bases, with 27 bases between them. This CDR3 has 21 residues.

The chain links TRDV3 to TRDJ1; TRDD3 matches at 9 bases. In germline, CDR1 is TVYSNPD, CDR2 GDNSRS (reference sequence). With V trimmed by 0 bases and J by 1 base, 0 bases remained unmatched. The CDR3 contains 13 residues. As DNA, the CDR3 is TGTGCCTTTAGGGGGATACGCACCGATAAACTCATCTTT. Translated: CAFRGIRTDKLIF. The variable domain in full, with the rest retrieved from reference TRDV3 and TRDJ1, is CDKVTQSSPDQTVASGSEVVLLCTYDTVYSNPDLFWYRIRPDYSFQFVFYGDNSRSEGADFTQGRFSVKHILTQKAFHLVISPVRTEDSATYYCAFRGIRTDKLIFGKGTRVTVEP.

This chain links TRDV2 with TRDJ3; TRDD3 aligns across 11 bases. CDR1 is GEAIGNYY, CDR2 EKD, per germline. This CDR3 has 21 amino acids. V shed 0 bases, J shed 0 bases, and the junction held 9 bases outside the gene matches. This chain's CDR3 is CACDTGEWGIRVSWDTRQMFF. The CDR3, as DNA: TGTGCCTGTGACACCGGTGAATGGGGGATACGGGTCTCCTGGGACACCCGACAGATGTTTTTC.

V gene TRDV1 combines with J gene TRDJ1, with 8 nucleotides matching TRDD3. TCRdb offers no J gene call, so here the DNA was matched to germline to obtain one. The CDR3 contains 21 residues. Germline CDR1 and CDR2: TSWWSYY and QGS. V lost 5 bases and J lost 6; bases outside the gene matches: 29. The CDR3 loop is CALGSPPRIGTGGPAGNKLIF. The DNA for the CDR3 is TGTGCTCTTGGGTCCCCTCCTCGAATAGGTACTGGGGGGCCCGCGGGCAATAAACTCATCTTT.

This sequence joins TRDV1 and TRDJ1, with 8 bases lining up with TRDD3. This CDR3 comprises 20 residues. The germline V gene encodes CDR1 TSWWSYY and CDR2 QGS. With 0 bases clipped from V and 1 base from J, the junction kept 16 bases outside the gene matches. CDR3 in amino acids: CALGELTILLWGYSTDKLIF. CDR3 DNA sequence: TGTGCTCTTGGGGAACTAACCATCCTACTTTGGGGATACTCCACCGATAAACTCATCTTT.

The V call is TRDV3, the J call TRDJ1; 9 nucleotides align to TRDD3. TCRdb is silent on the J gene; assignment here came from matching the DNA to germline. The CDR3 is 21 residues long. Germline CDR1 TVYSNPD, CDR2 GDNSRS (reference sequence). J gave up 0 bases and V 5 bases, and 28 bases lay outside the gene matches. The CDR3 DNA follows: TGTGCCCTCGGCATTCCCCTAGACTGGGGGACCCTAGAGGTGTACACCGATAAACTCATCTTT. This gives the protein CALGIPLDWGTLEVYTDKLIF.

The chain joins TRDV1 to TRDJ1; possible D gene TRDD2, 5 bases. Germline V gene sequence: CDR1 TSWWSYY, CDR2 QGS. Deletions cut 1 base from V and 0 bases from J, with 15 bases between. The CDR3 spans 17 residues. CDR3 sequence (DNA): TGTGCTCTTGGGGAACCCCTTTCCTTTTCCTACACCGATAAACTCATCTTT. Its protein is CALGEPLSFSYTDKLIF.

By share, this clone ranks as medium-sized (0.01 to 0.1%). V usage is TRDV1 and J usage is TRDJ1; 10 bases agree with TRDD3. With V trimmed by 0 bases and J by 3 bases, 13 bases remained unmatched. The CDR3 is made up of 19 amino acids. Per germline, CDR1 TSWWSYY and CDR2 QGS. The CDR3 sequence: CALGELLPLRGIRPDKLIF. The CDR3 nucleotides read TGTGCTCTTGGGGAACTACTCCCTCTCCGGGGGATACGACCCGATAAACTCATCTTT.

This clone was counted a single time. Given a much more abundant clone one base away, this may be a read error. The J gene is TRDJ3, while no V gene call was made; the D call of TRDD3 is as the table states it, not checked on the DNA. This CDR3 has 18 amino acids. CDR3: CACGPLGGSSWYTRQMFF. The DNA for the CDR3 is TGTGCCTGTGGACCTCTCGGGGGATCCTCCTGGTACACCCGACAGATGTTTTTC.

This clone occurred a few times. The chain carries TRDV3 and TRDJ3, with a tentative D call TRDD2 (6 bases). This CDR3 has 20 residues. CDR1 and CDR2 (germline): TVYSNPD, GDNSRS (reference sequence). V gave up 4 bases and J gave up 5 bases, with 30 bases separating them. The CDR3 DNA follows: TGTGCCTCTCGACGGCCTTCCCATATTCGGCTTTCCCGGGACACCCGACAGATGTTTTTC. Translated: CASRRPSHIRLSRDTRQMFF.

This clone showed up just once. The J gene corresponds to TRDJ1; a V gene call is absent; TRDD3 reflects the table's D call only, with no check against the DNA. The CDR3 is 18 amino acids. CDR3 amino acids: CALGELVLRTMGADKLIF. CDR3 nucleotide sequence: TGTGCTCTTGGGGAGCTGGTCCTACGGACCATGGGCGCCGATAAACTCATCTTT.

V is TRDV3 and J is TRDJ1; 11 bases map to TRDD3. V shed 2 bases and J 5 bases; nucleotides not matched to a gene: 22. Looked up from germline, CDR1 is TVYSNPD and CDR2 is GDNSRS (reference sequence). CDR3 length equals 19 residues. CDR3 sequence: CAFFPLGASPGGYKDKLIF. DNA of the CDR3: TGTGCCTTTTTTCCTCTGGGCGCGTCCCCTGGGGGATACAAGGATAAACTCATCTTT.

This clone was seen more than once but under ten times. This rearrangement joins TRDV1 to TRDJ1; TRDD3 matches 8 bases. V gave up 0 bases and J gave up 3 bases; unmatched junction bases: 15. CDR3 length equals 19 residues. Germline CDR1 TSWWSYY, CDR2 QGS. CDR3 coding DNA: TGTGCTCTTGGGGAACTGAGTCTCCGTCCTCTGGGGGAAGCCGATAAACTCATCTTT. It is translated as CALGELSLRPLGEADKLIF.

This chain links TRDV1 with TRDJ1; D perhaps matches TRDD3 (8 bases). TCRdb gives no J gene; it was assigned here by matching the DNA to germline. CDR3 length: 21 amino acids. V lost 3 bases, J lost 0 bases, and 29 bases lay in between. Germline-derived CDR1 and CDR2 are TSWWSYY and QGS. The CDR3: CALGEGLPLLLGGPYTDKLIF. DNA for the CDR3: TGTGCTCTTGGGGAGGGCCTTCCTCTACTACTGGGGGGTCCGTACACCGATAAACTCATCTTT.

CDR3 sequence reads: CACDRRGEPRYSDKLIF. Written as DNA, the CDR3 is TGTGCCTGTGACAGACGGGGGGAGCCACGGTACAGCGATAAACTCATCTTT. The chain has TRDV2 and TRDJ1, with D perhaps TRDD3 (6 bases). The J gene is absent in TCRdb and was assigned here via DNA matching to germline. Germline CDR1 and CDR2: GEAIGNYY and EKD. CDR3 length: 17 residues. The germline V and J ends were trimmed by 2 bases and 4 bases, with 22 bases remaining between them.

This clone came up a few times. CDR3 in amino acids: CAASMRSFVPTLPAAQLFF. The DNA of the CDR3 is TGTGCAGCAAGTATGAGGTCGTTTGTTCCGACCCTTCCGGCAGCACAACTCTTCTTT. The chain employs TRAV29/DV5 and TRDJ2; possible D gene TRDD2, 6 bases. Germline V gene lookup returns CDR1 NSMFDY and CDR2 ISSIKDK. Between the trimmed V and J ends, which lost 2 bases and 6 bases, there was a span of 29 bases. This CDR3 spans 19 amino acids. Full variable domain (rest looked up from reference TRAV29/DV5 and TRDJ2): DQQVKQNSPSLSVQEGRISILNCDYTNSMFDYFLWYKKYPAEGPTFLISISSIKDKNEDGRFTVFLNKSAKHLSLHIVPSQPGDSAVYFCAASMRSFVPTLPAAQLFFGKGTQLIVEP.

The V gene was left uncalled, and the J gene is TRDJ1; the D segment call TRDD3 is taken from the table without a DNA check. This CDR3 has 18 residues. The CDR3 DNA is TGTGCTCTTGGGGAAGGTGGATGGGAGCCTTTCGCGTCCGATAAACTCATCTTT. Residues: CALGEGGWEPFASDKLIF.

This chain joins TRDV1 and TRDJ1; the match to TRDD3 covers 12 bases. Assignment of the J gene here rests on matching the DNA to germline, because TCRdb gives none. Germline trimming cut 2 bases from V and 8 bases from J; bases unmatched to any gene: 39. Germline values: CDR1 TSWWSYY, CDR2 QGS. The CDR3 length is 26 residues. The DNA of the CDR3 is TGTGCTCTTGGGGAATTACGCGACGCTTCCAACAATATTTCGTACTGGGGGATACCTGGGACGGGGAAACTCATCTTT. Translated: CALGELRDASNNISYWGIPGTGKLIF.

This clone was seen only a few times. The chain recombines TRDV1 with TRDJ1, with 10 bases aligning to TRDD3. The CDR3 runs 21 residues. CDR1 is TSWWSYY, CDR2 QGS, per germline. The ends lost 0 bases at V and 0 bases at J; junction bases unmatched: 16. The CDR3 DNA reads TGTGCTCTTGGGGAACTAGGGGCCCTACGGGGGATACGCGGCCACACCGATAAACTCATCTTT. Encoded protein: CALGELGALRGIRGHTDKLIF.

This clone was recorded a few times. The CDR3 protein is CALGELDWTGFTGGYLRTNLYTDKLIF. The DNA of the CDR3 is TGTGCTCTTGGGGAACTAGATTGGACGGGGTTTACTGGGGGATACCTACGTACTAACTTGTACACCGATAAACTCATCTTT. The chain links TRDV1 to TRDJ1; 12 bases fit TRDD3. Trimming took 0 bases from V and 0 from J; bases not matched to a gene: 32. The CDR3 runs to 27 residues. In germline, CDR1 is TSWWSYY, CDR2 QGS.

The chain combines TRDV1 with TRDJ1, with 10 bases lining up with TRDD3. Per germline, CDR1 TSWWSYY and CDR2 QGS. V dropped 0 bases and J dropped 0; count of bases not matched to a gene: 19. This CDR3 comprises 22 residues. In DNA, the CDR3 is TGTGCTCTTGGGGAACTAAAGCTCCCCGAGTACTGGGGGATGGCGTACACCGATAAACTCATCTTT. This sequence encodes CALGELKLPEYWGMAYTDKLIF.

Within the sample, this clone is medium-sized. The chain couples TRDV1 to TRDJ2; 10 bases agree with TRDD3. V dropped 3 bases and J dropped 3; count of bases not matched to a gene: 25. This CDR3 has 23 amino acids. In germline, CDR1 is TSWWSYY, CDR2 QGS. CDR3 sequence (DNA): TGTGCTCTTGGGGATCTCGTTCCTACTCTCCCGCATACTGGGGGATCGCTGACAGCACAACTCTTCTTT. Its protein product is CALGDLVPTLPHTGGSLTAQLFF.

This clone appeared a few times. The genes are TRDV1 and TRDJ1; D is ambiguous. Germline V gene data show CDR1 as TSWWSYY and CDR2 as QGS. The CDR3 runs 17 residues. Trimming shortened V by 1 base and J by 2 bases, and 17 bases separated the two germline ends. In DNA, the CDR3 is TGTGCTCTTGGGGAACCCACAAATTACCGTAAGACCGATAAACTCATCTTT. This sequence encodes CALGEPTNYRKTDKLIF.

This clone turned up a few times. CDR3 nucleotide sequence: TGTGCTCTTGGGGAACCCGATCCGAATACACTGGGGGTCCCGATTTGTAAACTCATCTTT. Amino acid sequence: CALGEPDPNTLGVPICKLIF. This chain connects TRDV1 to TRDJ1; 8 bases align to TRDD3. V lost 1 base to trimming and J lost 7 bases; unmatched junction nucleotides: 23. CDR1 is TSWWSYY, CDR2 QGS, per germline. The CDR3 extends over 20 amino acids.

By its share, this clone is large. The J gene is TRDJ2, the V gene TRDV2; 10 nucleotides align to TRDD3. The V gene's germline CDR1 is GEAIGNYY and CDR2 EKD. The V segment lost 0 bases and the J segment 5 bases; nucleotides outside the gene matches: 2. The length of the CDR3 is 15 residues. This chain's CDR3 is CACDTVLGDTAQLFF. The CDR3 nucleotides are TGTGCCTGTGACACCGTACTGGGGGATACAGCACAACTCTTCTTT.

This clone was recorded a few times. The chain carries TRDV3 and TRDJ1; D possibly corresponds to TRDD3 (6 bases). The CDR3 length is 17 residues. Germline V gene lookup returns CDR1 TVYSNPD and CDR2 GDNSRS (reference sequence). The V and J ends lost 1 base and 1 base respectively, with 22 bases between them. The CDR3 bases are TGTGCCTTTAAAGCTGGGGATCCCACGAGGCGCACCGATAAACTCATCTTT. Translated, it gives CAFKAGDPTRRTDKLIF.

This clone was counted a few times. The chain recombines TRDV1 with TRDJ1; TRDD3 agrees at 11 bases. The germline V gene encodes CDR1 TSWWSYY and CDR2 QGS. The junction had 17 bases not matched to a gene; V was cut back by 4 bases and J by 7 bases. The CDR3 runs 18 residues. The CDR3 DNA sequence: TGTGCTCTTGGGGTCTCCCCCGTTGGGGGATACGCGAGGTCTAAACTCATCTTT. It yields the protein CALGVSPVGGYARSKLIF.

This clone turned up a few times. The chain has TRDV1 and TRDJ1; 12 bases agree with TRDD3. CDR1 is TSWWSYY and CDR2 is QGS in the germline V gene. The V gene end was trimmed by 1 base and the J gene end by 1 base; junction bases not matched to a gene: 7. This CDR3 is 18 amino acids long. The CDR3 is CALGEPWGIRMCTDKLIF. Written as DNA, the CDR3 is TGTGCTCTTGGGGAACCCTGGGGGATACGCATGTGCACCGATAAACTCATCTTT.

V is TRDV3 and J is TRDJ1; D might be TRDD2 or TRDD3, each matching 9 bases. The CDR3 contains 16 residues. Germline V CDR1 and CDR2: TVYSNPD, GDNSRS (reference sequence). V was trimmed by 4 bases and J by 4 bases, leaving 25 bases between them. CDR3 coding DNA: TGTGCCTGCCCCCCTTCCTACTGGGGGACATACGATAAACTCATCTTT. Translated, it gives CACPPSYWGTYDKLIF.

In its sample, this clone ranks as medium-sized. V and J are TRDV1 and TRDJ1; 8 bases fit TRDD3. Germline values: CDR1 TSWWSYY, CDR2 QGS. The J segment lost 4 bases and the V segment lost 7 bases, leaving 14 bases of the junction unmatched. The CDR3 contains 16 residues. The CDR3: CALVPSWGSDCDKLIF. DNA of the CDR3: TGTGCTCTTGTCCCCTCCTGGGGGAGCGACTGCGATAAACTCATCTTT.

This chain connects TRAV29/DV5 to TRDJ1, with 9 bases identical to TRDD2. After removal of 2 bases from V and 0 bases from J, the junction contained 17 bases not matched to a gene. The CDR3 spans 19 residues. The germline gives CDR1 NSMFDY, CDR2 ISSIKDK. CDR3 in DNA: TGTGCAGCAAGACCATCCTTCCTACGAGTCGGGGCGTACACCGATAAACTCATCTTT. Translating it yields CAARPSFLRVGAYTDKLIF.